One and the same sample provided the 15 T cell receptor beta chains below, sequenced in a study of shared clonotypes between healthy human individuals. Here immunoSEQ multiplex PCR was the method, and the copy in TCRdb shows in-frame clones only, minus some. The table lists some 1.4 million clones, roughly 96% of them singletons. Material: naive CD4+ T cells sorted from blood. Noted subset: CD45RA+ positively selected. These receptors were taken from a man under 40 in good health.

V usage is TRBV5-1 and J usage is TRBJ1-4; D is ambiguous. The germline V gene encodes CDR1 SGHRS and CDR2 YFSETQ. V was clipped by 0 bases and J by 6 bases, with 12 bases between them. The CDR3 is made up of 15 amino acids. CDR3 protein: CASSLVGYVDEKLFF. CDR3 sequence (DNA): TGCGCCAGCAGCTTGGTTGGTTACGTCGATGAAAAACTGTTTTTT. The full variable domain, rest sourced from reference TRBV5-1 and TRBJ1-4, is KAGVTQTPRYLIKTRGQQVTLSCSPISGHRSVSWYQQTPGQGLQFLFEYFSETQRNKGNFPGRFSGRQFSNSRSEMNVSTLELGDSALYLCASSLVGYVDEKLFFGSGTQLSVL.

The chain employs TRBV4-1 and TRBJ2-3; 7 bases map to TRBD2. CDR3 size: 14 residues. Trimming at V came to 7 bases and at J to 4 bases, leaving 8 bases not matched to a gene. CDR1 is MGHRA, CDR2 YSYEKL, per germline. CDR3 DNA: TGCGCCAGCACCCGGGCGGGAGCTCCAGATACGCAGTATTTT. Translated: CASTRAGAPDTQYF.

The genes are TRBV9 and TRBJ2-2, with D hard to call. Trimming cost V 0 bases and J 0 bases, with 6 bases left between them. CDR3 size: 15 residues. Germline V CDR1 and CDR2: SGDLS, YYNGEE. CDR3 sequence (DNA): TGTGCCAGCAGCGTAGGTATAGCGAACACCGGGGAGCTGTTTTTT. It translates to CASSVGIANTGELFF.

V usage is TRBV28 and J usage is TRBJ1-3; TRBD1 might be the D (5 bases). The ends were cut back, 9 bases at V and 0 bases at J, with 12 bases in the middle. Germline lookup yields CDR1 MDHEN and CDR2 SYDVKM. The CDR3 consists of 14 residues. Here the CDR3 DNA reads TGTGCCAGTATGGGGGACCACTCTGGAAACACCATATATTTT. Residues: CASMGDHSGNTIYF.

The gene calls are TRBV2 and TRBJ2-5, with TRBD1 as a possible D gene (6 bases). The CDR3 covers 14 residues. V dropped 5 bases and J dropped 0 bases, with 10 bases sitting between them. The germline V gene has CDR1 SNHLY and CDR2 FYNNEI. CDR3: CASSFDRNQETQYF. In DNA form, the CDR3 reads TGTGCCAGCAGTTTCGACAGGAACCAAGAGACCCAGTACTTC.

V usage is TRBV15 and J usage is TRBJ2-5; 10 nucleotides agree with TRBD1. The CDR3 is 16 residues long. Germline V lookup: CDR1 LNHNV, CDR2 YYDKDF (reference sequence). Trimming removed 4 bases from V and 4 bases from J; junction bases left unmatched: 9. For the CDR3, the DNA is TGTGCCACCAGCATCACCGGGACAGGGGTTCTAGAGACCCAGTACTTC. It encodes CATSITGTGVLETQYF.

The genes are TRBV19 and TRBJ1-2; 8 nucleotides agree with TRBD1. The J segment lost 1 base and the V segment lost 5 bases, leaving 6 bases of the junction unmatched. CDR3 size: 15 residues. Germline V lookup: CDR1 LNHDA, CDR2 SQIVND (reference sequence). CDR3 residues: CASSHGTGLNYGYTF. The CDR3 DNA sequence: TGTGCCAGTAGTCACGGGACAGGACTTAACTATGGCTACACCTTC. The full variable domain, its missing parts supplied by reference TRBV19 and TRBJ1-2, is DGGITQSPKYLFRKEGQNVTLSCEQNLNHDAMYWYRQDPGQGLRLIYYSQIVNDFQKGDIAEGYSVSREKKESFPLTVTSAQKNPTAFYLCASSHGTGLNYGYTFGSGTRLTVV.

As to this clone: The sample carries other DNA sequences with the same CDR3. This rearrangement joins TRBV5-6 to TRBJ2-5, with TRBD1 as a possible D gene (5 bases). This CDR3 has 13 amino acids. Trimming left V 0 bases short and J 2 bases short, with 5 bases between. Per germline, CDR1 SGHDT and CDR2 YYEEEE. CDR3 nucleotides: TGTGCCAGCAGCTTGGGACAGCAAGAGACCCAGTACTTC. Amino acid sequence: CASSLGQQETQYF.

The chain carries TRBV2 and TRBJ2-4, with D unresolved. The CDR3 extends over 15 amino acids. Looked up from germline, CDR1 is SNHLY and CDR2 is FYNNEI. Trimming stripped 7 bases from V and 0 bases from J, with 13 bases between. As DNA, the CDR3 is TGTGCCAGCACCAACATCCTCCAAGCCAAAAACATTCAGTACTTC. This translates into CASTNILQAKNIQYF. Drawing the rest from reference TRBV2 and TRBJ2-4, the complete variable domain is EPEVTQTPSHQVTQMGQEVILRCVPISNHLYFYWYRQILGQKVEFLVSFYNNEISEKSEIFDDQFSVERPDGSNFTLKIRSTKLEDSAMYFCASTNILQAKNIQYFGAGTRLSVL.

The CDR3 DNA sequence: TGTGCCAGCAGCGGCAGGTTGGAAGAGACCCAGTACTTC. Its protein product is CASSGRLEETQYF. J is TRBJ2-5 and V is TRBV21-1; TRBD1 is the table's D call, not checked against the DNA. TRBV21-1 is an annotated pseudogene. This CDR3 region has 13 residues.

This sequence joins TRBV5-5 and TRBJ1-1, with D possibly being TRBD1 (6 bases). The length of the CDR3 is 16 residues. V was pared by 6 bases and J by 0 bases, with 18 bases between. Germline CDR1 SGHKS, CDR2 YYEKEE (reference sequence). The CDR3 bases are TGTGCCAGCACCTACAGGGTTCCCGCTATGAACACTGAAGCTTTCTTT. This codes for CASTYRVPAMNTEAFF.

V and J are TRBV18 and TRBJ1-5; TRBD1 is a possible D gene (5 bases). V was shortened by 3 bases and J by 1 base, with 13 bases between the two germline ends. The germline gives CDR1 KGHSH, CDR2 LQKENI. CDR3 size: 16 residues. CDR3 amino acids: CASSPGGGLSNQPQHF. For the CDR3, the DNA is TGTGCCAGCTCACCCGGGGGAGGGCTGAGCAATCAGCCCCAGCATTTT. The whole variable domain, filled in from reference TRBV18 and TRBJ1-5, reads NAGVMQNPRHLVRRRGQEARLRCSPMKGHSHVYWYRQLPEEGLKFMVYLQKENIIDESGMPKERFSAEFPKEGPSILRIQQVVRGDSAAYFCASSPGGGLSNQPQHFGDGTRLSIL.

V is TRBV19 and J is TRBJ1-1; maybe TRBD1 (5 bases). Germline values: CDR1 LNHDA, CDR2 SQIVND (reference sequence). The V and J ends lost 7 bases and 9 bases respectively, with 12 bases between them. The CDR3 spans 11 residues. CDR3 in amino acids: CASNLLGQAFF. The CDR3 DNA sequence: TGTGCCAGTAATTTATTGGGGCAAGCTTTCTTT.

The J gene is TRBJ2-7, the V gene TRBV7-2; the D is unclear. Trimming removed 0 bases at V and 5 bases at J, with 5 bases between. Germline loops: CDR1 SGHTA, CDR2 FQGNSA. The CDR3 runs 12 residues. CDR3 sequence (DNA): TGTGCCAGCAGCTTAGCGTCCCACGAGCAGTACTTC. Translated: CASSLASHEQYF.

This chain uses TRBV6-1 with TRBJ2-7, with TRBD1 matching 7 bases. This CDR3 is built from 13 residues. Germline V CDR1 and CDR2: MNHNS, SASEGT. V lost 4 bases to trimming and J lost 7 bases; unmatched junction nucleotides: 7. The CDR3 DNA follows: TGTGCCAGCAGTGTACAGGGGTTCGGAGAGCAGTACTTC. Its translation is CASSVQGFGEQYF.